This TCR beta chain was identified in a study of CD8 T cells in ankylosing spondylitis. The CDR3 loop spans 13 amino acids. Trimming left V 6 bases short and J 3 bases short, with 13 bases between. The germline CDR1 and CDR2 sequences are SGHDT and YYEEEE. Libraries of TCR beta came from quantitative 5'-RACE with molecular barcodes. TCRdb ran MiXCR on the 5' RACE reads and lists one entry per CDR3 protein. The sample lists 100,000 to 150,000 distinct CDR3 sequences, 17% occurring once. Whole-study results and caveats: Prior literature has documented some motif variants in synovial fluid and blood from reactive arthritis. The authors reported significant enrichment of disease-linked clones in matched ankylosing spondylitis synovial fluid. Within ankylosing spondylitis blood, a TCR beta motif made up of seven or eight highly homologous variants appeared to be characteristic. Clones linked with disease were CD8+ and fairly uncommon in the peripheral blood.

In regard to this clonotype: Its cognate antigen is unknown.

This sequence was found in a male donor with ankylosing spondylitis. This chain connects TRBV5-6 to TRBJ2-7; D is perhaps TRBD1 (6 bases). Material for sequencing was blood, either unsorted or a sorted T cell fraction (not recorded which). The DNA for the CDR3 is TGTGCCAGCAACGTGGGGGCGAACTACGAGCAGTACTTC. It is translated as CASNVGANYEQYF.